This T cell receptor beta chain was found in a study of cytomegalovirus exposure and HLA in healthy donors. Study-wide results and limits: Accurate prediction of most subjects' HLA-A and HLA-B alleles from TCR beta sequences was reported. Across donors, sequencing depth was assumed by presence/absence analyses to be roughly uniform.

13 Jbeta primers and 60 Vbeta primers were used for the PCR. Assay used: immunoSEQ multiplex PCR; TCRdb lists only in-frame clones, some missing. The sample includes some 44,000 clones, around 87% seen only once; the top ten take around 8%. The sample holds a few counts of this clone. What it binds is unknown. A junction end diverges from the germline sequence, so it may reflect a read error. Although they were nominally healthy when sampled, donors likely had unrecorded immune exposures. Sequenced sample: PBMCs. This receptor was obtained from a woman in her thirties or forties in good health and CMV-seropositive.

This chain's CDR3 is CASSFSLAGAYSEQFF. The DNA of the CDR3 is TGTGCCAGCAGCTTTTCTCTAGCGGGGGCCTACAGTGAGCAGTTCTTC. The chain employs TRBV5-6 and TRBJ2-1; 10 nucleotides align to TRBD2. Germline V CDR1 and CDR2: SGHDT, YYEEEE. The CDR3 is made up of 16 amino acids.